This T cell receptor (beta chain) originates from a study of OX40 agonist ivuxolimab in advanced cancers. Notes on the research overall: Ivuxolimab was an agonistic, fully human IgG2 monoclonal antibody directed against OX40 (CD134), a costimulatory receptor. Prior anti-PD-1, anti-PD-L1 or anti-CTLA-4 therapy was permitted, and checkpoint inhibitors had been received by 40% to 50% of dose-escalation patients. Of the approximately 50 dose-escalation patients, hepatocellular carcinoma was present in around 20, melanoma in some 15, renal cell carcinoma in 9 and head and neck cancer in 9. In the dose-escalation cohort, roughly 80% of patients were male, and the mean age was around 60 years, with a range of roughly 23 to 85. The monotherapy dose-escalation portion (N of about 57 patients) of the phase I ivuxolimab trial is reported in the paper. Intravenous ivuxolimab was administered to patients every 2 weeks at six dose levels: 0.01, 0.1, 0.3, 1.5, 3 and 10 mg/kg. The point of sequencing TCRbeta in the periphery was to test whether ivuxolimab changed TCR sequence diversity and drove clonal T-cell expansion. Partial responses occurred in three dose-escalation patients: two with cutaneous melanoma and one with hepatocellular carcinoma.

Genomic DNA was extracted from sorted cells for sequencing of the TCRbeta CDR3 region. The immunoSEQ Assay was used to sequence the TCRbeta CDR3 regions. The table comes from immuneACCESS by way of TCRdb, which keeps in-frame sequences with V and J called. Part of the clones is missing from these tables; in studies checked, under half for an unresolved V gene and the rest for unknown reasons. This sample comprises under 80,000 clones, approximately 81% of them detected only once. Around 2% of the sample is in the top ten clones. Note on this clone: This clone's antigen is unknown. Nothing much larger sits one base from this clone, and base qualities are not available.

General findings and caveats noted by the study authors: The antigen specificity of the clonally expanded peripheral T cells was not determined. At doses of 0.1 to 3.0 mg/kg, clonal expansion of both CD4+ and CD8+ T cells in blood was seen between baseline and week 6. Low levels of normalized T-cell clonal expansion were also seen in some nonresponding patients. After ivuxolimab, CD8+ T cells had more expanded clones than CD4+ T cells on average. In the 0.1-3.0 mg/kg groups, partial responders had among the lowest normalized peripheral clonal expansion, particularly in CD8+ T cells.

Spanning cysteine to phenylalanine, the CDR3 consists of 14 amino acids. Just the 42-base CDR3 DNA is kept, in frame starting at base 1. V is clipped by 6 bases and J by 0 bases, and the sequence between their germline boundaries is 10 bases long. From the germline V gene (reference sequence), CDR1 is MNHEY and CDR2 is SMNVEV. The trial excluded patients who had a history of autoimmune disease or who were on systemic immunosuppression. In every dose cohort, peripheral blood was drawn for TCR sequencing at baseline, cycle 4 day 1, and cycle 7 day 1. The samples were drawn from a first-in-human, open-label, multicenter phase I dose-escalation trial of ivuxolimab. Adults with locally advanced or metastatic melanoma, renal cell, hepatocellular, or head and neck squamous cell carcinoma were enrolled in the trial. CD4+ and CD8+ T cells were sorted separately from peripheral blood before TCR sequencing.

This clonotype was sampled from an adult with an advanced solid tumor such as melanoma, head and neck, liver or kidney cancer. The rearrangement joined TRBV27 to TRBJ2-3, with the D gene call left open. The sample here was CD4+ or CD8+ T cells sorted from blood, taken in a trial of the OX40 agonist ivuxolimab. The DNA sequence is as follows: TGTGCCAGCAGGGTCCACAGCAGCACAGATACGCAGTATTTT. Translated, it gives CASRVHSSTDTQYF.